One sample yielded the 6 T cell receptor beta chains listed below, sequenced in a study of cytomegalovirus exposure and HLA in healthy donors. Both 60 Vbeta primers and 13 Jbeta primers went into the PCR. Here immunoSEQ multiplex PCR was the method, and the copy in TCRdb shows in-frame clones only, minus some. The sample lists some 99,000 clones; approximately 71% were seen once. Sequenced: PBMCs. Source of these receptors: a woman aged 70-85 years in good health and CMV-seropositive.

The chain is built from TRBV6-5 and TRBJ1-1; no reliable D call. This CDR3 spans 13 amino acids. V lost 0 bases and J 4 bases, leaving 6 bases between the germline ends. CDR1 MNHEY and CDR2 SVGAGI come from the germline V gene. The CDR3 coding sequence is TGTGCCAGCAGTTACTCGAGAGGCACTGAAGCTTTCTTT. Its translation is CASSYSRGTEAFF.

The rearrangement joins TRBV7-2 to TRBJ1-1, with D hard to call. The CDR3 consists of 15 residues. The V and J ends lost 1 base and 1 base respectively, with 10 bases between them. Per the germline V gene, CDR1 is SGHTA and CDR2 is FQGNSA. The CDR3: CASSLVGAGNTEAFF. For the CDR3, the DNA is TGTGCCAGCAGCTTAGTTGGCGCAGGGAACACTGAAGCTTTCTTT.

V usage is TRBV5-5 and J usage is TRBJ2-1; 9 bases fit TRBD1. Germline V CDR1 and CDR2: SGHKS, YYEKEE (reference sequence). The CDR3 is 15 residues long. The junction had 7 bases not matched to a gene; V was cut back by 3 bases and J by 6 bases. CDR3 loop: CASSWGQGSGNEQFF. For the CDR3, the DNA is TGTGCCAGCAGCTGGGGACAGGGTTCCGGCAATGAGCAGTTCTTC.

For the CDR3, the DNA is TGTGCCAGCAGCTCCCTTGCCTGCGACAGGGGGATCGAGCAGTACTTC. Residues: CASSSLACDRGIEQYF. The chain uses TRBV21-1 and TRBJ2-7; TRBD1 is the table's D call, not checked against the DNA. TRBV21-1 is listed as a pseudogene. The CDR3 totals 16 residues.

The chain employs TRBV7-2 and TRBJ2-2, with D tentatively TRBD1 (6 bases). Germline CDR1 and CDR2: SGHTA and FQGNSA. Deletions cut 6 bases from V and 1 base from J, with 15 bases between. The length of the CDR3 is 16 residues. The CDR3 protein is CASSSPDRQNTGELFF. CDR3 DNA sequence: TGTGCCAGCAGTTCCCCGGACAGACAGAACACCGGGGAGCTGTTTTTT.

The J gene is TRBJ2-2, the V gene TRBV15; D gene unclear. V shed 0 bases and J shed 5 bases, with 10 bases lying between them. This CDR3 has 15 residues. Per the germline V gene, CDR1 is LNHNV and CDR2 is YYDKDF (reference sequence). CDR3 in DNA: TGTGCCACCAGCAGAGACACCCTTCAGACCGGGGAGCTGTTTTTT. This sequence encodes CATSRDTLQTGELFF.